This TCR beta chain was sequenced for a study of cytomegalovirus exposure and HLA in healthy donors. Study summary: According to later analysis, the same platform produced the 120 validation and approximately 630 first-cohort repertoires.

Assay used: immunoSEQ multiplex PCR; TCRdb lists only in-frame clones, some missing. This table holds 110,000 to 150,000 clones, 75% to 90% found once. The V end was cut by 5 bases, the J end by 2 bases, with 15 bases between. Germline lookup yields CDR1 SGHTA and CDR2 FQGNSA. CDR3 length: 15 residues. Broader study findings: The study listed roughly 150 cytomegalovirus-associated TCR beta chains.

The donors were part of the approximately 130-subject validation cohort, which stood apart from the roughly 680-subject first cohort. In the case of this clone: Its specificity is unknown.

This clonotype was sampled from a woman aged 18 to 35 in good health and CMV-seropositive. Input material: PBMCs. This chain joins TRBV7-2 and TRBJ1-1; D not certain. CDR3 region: CASSPSTRGNTEAFF. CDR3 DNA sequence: TGTGCCAGCAGCCCTTCGACCCGGGGTAACACTGAAGCTTTCTTT.